This T cell receptor beta chain was documented in a study of CD8+ T cells in alopecia areata. In the study overall: A regimen of oral tofacitinib, 5 to 10 mg twice daily, was given to treated patients. A 6-month off-drug phase came after tofacitinib, which had lasted 6 to 18 months. Study findings and constraints: The study found higher clonality in lesional than normal scalp, especially in alopecia totalis/universalis.

Specimens obtained from alopecia areata patients comprised lesional scalp punch biopsies and peripheral blood. Extraction of RNA preceded its reverse transcription into cDNA, which served as the sequencing template. Produced via immunoSEQ multiplex PCR; TCRdb's table is partial and in-frame only. This table has roughly 130,000 clones, around 50% appearing once. The V and J ends lost 4 bases and 3 bases, in that order; junction bases with no gene match: 7. Germline-derived CDR1 and CDR2 are SGHRS and YFSETQ. The CDR3 length is 16 residues. As regards this clone: Its antigen is not identified.

The rearrangement joins TRBV5-1 to TRBJ2-1; 10 bases are a match to TRBD1. The sample in question was CD4+ T cells sorted from blood, obtained at week 0. The TCR originated in a human donor with alopecia areata. As DNA, the CDR3 is TGCGCCAGCAGCACCGCCGGGACAGGGGTCTACAATGAGCAGTTCTTC. It is translated as CASSTAGTGVYNEQFF.